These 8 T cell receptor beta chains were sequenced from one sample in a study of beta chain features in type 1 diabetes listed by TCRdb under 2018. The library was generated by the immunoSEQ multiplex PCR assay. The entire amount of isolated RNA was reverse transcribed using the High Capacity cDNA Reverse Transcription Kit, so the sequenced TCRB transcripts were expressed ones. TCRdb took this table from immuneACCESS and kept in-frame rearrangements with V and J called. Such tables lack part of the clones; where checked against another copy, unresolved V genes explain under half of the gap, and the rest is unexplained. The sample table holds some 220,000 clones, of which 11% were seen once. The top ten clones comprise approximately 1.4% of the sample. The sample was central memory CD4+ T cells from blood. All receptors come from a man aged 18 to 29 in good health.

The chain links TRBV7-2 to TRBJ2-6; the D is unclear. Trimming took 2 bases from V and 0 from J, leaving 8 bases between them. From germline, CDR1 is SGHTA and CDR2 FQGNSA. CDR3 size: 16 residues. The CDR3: CASSLNWGSGANVLTF. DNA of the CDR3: TGTGCCAGCAGCTTAAATTGGGGCTCTGGGGCCAACGTCCTGACTTTC. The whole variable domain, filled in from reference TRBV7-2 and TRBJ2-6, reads GAGVSQSPSNKVTEKGKDVELRCDPISGHTALYWYRQSLGQGLEFLIYFQGNSAPDKSGLPSDRFSAERTGGSVSTLTIQRTQQEDSAVYLCASSLNWGSGANVLTFGAGSRLTVL.

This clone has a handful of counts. The CDR3: CSVAPRTENYGYTF. Here the CDR3 DNA reads TGCAGCGTTGCTCCCCGGACAGAAAACTATGGCTACACCTTC. The chain recombines TRBV29-1 with TRBJ1-2, with D perhaps TRBD1 (6 bases). CDR3 length: 14 amino acids. The germline V gene has CDR1 SQVTM and CDR2 ANQGSEA. The V end was cut by 4 bases, the J end by 2 bases, with 14 bases between.

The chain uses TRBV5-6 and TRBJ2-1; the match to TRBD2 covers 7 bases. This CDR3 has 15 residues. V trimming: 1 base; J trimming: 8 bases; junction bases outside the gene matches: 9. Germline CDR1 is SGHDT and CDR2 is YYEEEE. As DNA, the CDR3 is TGTGCCAGCAGCTTGCGTCTAGAGGGAGGGGATGAGCAGTTCTTC. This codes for CASSLRLEGGDEQFF.

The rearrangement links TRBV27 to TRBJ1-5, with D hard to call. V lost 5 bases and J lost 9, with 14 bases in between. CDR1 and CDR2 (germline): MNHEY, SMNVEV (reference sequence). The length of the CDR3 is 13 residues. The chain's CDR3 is CASSPQFEWPQHF. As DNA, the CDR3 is TGTGCCAGCAGTCCCCAATTCGAATGGCCCCAGCATTTT.

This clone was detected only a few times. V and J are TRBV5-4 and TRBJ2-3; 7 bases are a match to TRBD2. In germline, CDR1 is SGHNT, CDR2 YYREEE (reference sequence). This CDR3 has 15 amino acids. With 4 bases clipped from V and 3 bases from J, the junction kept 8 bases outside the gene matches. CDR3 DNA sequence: TGTGCCAGCAGCATTAGCGGGCGATCAACAGATACGCAGTATTTT. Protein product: CASSISGRSTDTQYF. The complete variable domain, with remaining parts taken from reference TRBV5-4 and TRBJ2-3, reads ETGVTQSPTHLIKTRGQQVTLRCSSQSGHNTVSWYQQALGQGPQFIFQYYREEENGRGNFPPRFSGLQFPNYSSELNVNALELDDSALYLCASSISGRSTDTQYFGPGTRLTVL.

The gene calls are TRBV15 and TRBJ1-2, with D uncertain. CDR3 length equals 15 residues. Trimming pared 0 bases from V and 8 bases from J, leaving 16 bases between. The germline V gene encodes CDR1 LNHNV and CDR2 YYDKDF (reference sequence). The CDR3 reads CATSRDPRRLGGYTF. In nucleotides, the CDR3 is TGTGCCACCAGCAGAGATCCGAGGCGCCTGGGCGGCTACACCTTC.

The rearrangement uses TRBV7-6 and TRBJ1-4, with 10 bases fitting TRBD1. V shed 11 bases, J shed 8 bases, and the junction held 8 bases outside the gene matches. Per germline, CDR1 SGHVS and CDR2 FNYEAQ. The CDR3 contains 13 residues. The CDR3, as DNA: TGTGCCTACGGACAGGGGGAAGAGGAAAAACTGTTTTTT. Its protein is CAYGQGEEEKLFF.

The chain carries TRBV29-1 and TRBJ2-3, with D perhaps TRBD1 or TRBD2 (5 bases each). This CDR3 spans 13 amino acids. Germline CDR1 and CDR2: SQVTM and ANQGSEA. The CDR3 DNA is TGCAGTGGGGGACCGGGACGTAGAGATACGCAGTATTTT. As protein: CSGGPGRRDTQYF.